This is a list of T cell receptor beta chains from one sample in a study of regulatory T cells in long-lasting Graves disease. TCRdb reprocessed the multiplex PCR reads via MiXCR and lists one record per CDR3 protein. Of around 450,000 distinct CDR3 sequences in the sample, roughly a fifth were seen once. This material consisted of peripheral blood mononuclear cells (PBMCs), taken when the disease was refractory, from a patient treated with antithyroid drugs. These TCRs come from a female donor with Graves disease. Both conserved end residues are part of each CDR3. Each record gives: CDR3 protein, CDR3 DNA, V gene, D gene, J gene, clone size. The D gene is left open where the match is weak. Expanded clones are given a class, and other clones once, few, many or no size at all.

CDR3 protein: CASSLNGQVYSTDTQYF
CDR3 DNA: TGTGCCAGCAGTTTAAATGGACAGGTATACAGCACAGATACGCAGTATTTT
V gene: TRBV28
D gene: TRBD1
J gene: TRBJ2-3
clone size: few

CDR3 protein: CSAEGQANGYTF
CDR3 DNA: TGCAGCGCTGAAGGACAAGCCAATGGCTACACCTTC
V gene: TRBV29-1
D gene: -
J gene: TRBJ1-2
clone size: few

CDR3 protein: CASSIGQSDYTF
CDR3 DNA: TGTGCCAGTAGTATAGGTCAGTCTGACTACACCTTC
V gene: TRBV19
D gene: -
J gene: TRBJ1-2
clone size: many

CDR3 protein: CASSPQVGGDRTTQYF
CDR3 DNA: TGTGCCAGCAGCCCTCAAGTCGGCGGAGACCGAACGACCCAGTACTTC
V gene: TRBV27
D gene: -
J gene: TRBJ2-5
clone size: -

CDR3 protein: CASSVGDWTRTNQPQHF
CDR3 DNA: TGTGCCAGCAGTGTTGGGGACTGGACAAGAACGAATCAGCCCCAGCATTTT
V gene: TRBV6-1
D gene: -
J gene: TRBJ1-5
clone size: few

CDR3 protein: CASSFPPGSLSYEQYF
CDR3 DNA: TGTGCCAGCAGTTTCCCCCCGGGCTCGCTCTCCTACGAGCAGTACTTC
V gene: TRBV28
D gene: -
J gene: TRBJ2-7
clone size: many

CDR3 protein: CASDPDRATEAFF
CDR3 DNA: TGTGCCAGCGACCCGGACAGGGCGACTGAAGCTTTCTTT
V gene: TRBV2
D gene: TRBD1
J gene: TRBJ1-1
clone size: many

CDR3 protein: CASSDAVGRQFF
CDR3 DNA: TGTGCCAGCAGCGACGCAGTAGGGCGGCAGTTCTTC
V gene: TRBV9
D gene: -
J gene: TRBJ2-1
clone size: once

CDR3 protein: CASSYPPGEQYF
CDR3 DNA: TGTGCCAGCAGTTACCCGCCGGGGGAGCAGTACTTC
V gene: TRBV2
D gene: -
J gene: TRBJ2-7
clone size: many

CDR3 protein: CASSLAAGIDEYQPQHF
CDR3 DNA: TGTGCCAGCAGCTTAGCGGCAGGAATCGATGAGTATCAGCCCCAGCATTTT
V gene: TRBV7-2
D gene: -
J gene: TRBJ1-5
clone size: few

CDR3 protein: CASSEHWEAVEKLFF
CDR3 DNA: TGTGCCAGCAGTGAACATTGGGAAGCCGTTGAAAAACTGTTTTTT
V gene: TRBV6-4
D gene: -
J gene: TRBJ1-4
clone size: once

CDR3 protein: CASSLDLTGRFRNIQYF
CDR3 DNA: TGTGCCAGCAGTTTAGACTTAACAGGGAGGTTTAGAAACATTCAGTACTTC
V gene: TRBV28
D gene: -
J gene: TRBJ2-4
clone size: many